This record looks at one T cell receptor (beta chain) sequence and its context. Its antigen remains unidentified. The data stem from a study of regulatory and conventional T cells in RAG deficiency. Blood CD4+ CD25-high CD127-low regulatory T cells supplied the genomic DNA template. Germline V gene data show CDR1 as MNHEY and CDR2 as SVGAGI. There are 13 residues in the CDR3. J gave up 7 bases and V 6 bases, and 6 bases lay outside the gene matches. TCRdb keeps only in-frame clones here, not all; method: immunoSEQ multiplex PCR. The top ten hold 1.4% of the sample, which has over 15,000 clones, roughly 89% seen once. The study's findings and limits: Other subsets showed 9.5 to 10-fold reductions, but Treg unique TCR beta sequences fell roughly 100-fold in these patients. Omenn patients showed >85% Treg-Tconv overlap and shorter CDR3 lengths. Control T-cell subsets had markedly higher Shannon entropy and lower Simpson indices than RAG-deficient patients.

This sample was shared with a second study, whose subject was regulatory T cells. This second study says: Primers: 52 TRBV forward and 13 TRBJ reverse. Patient repertoires had restricted TRB V-J pairs and skewed V and J usage, most in Tregs.

This chain joins TRBV6-5 and TRBJ1-3, with TRBD1 matching over 7 bases. This TCR was sampled from a human donor in good health. Input material: Tregs sorted from blood. CDR3 DNA: TGTGCCAGCAGAACCGACAGGGCCAACACCATATATTTT. Protein: CASRTDRANTIYF.